This T cell receptor (beta chain) was sequenced for a study of blood T cell repertoires in COVID-19. Study-level background: T cells, B-cell-depleted T cells, or PBMCs supplied cDNA or gDNA.

Germline CDR1 and CDR2: MNHEY and SVGEGT. This CDR3 is 14 amino acids long. Germline trimming cut 6 bases from V and 9 bases from J; bases unmatched to any gene: 9. Authors' analysis steps: Cell counts per sample came from amplifying reference gene primers. Only in-frame clones appear in the TCRdb table, and some are missing; sequencing was by immunoSEQ multiplex PCR. Clone size and the V and J calls come from that table; the DNA yielded D and trimming. This repertoire shows some 90,000 clones, 89% found once; its top ten account for roughly 5.2%. V usage is TRBV6-2 or TRBV6-3 and J usage is TRBJ2-1; 9 bases match TRBD2. The sequence was collected from a woman of 80 years or more with active COVID-19. The specimen sequenced was peripheral blood. For the CDR3, the DNA is TGTGCCAGCAGCCAGACTAGCGGCCTAAGTGAGCAGTTCTTC. Encoded protein: CASSQTSGLSEQFF.